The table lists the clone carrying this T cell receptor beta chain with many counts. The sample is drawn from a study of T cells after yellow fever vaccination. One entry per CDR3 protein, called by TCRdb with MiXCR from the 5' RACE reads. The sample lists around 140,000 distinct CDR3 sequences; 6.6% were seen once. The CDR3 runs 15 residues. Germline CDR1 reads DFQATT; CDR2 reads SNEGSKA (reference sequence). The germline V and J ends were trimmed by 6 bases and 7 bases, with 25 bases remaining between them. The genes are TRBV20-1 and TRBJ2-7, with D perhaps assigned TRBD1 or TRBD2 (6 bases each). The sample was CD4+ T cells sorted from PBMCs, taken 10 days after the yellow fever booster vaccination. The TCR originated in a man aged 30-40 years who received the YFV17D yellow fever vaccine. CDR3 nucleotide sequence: TGCAGTGCGAACCTTCTCCGGGGGCCAGGGGATGAGCAGTACTTC. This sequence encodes CSANLLRGPGDEQYF.